This record concerns one T cell receptor (beta chain) sequence. This clone was seen only a few times. Its binding antigen is unknown. No base quality information exists; no much larger clone differs at one position. The sample belongs to a study of vaccination effects on CD4 cells after COVID-19 (dated by TCRdb to between 2022 and 2023). Study-level background: Post-vaccine samples across the study were collected a median of 72 days after the second dose, with a range of 14 to 241. The Oncomine TCR Beta short-read assay on an Illumina iSeq 100 was used to sequence cultures from other donors in the study. In both COVID-19 convalescent patients and infection-naive vaccine recipients, the study compared SARS-CoV-2 spike-specific CD4+ TCR repertoires from before mRNA vaccination with those from after it. Altogether, roughly 10 COVID-19 convalescent patients and 4 SARS-CoV-2-naive healthy vaccine recipients made up the full study.

In the ViraFEST assay, PBMC were stimulated with viral peptide pools, and antigen-specific CD4+ T cell clonotypes were then identified by expansion using TCR sequencing. After around eleven days of culture, CD4+ T cells were isolated with the EasySep CD4+ T cell isolation kit. Each participant received two doses of an mRNA SARS-CoV-2 vaccine, either BNT162b2 or mRNA-1273. The absence of prior SARS-CoV-2 infection in healthy vaccine recipients was confirmed by negative nucleocapsid antibodies before and after vaccination. Each well held around 1.9 million PBMC cultured in IMDM containing roughly 5% human AB serum, roughly 9.6 IU/ml IL-2 and gentamicin, along with around 9.4 ug/ml peptides. On days 3 and 7, half of the culture medium was replaced with fresh IL-2-containing medium. Unless noted otherwise, every peptide stimulation condition was grown in triplicate wells. PBMC were separated from whole blood using Ficoll-Paque Plus gradient centrifugation and were then either cryopreserved at -140C or used fresh. The overlapping peptide pools covered the spike proteins of SARS-CoV-2 and of the common cold coronaviruses HCoV-NL63, HCoV-OC43 and HCoV-229E. The QIAamp micro DNA kit was used to extract genomic DNA from the cultured CD4+ T cells.

The paper as a whole reports these results and caveats: Only a small number of convalescent patients were included, and no early post-infection timepoints were available, which limited the study. In healthy vaccine recipients, vaccine-induced clones were almost all SARS-CoV-2 mono-reactive, with only 1 of 255 being cross-reactive with common cold coronaviruses. Clones induced by infection and clones induced by vaccination both contracted markedly at late timepoints after vaccination, which fits with T cell responses waning over time.

The library was built by means of the immunoSEQ multiplex PCR assay. TCR beta CDR3 sequencing was performed on DNA from the cultured, isolated CD4+ T cells. From the authors' description of their analysis: Non-productive TCR sequences were removed and reads were trimmed to the CDR3 region, keeping CDR3s of at least 7 amino acids. Antigen-specific clonotypes were identified with the MANAFEST web app by comparing expansion in peptide wells against reference cultures. For clones to be considered positive, expansion at FDR<0.05 versus reference and all other wells, an odds ratio above 5, and a frequency above 0.1% in two replicate wells were required. A clonotype was defined as cross-reactive if the clonotype was significantly expanded both in SARS-CoV-2 spike wells and in at least one common cold coronavirus spike condition. Levenshtein distance calculated with the stringdist R package was used to assess CDR3 similarity, and unrooted trees were constructed with ape in R 3.6.1. TCRdb provides this immuneACCESS table in a form limited to in-frame rearrangements. Some clones are lacking; in checked studies, under half of them reflect an unresolved V gene, and why the rest are absent is not known. The DNA was the basis for D and trimming; V, J and clone size are from that table. The sample data list roughly 34,000 clones, and roughly 78% of these were observed just once. The ten largest clones take up 1.5% of the sample.

V is reduced by 1 base and J by 0 bases, leaving a spacing of 10 bases between them. Looking up the germline V gene yields CDR1 SGHTA and CDR2 FQGNSA. The CDR3 spans 15 residues, from the cysteine through the valine. Only CDR3 DNA is held: 45 bases, read in frame from base 1. The receptor was isolated from a human donor who received a COVID-19 vaccine. Some clones in this sample may be carry-over from other donors' samples. The specimen comprised CD4+ T cells from PBMCs cultured with HCoV-NL63 spike peptides, sampled after COVID-19 vaccination. This specimen's cell subset or site label, per the study, means: HCoV-NL63 spike overlapping peptide pool stimulation. The V and J genes are TRBV7-2 and TRBJ2-7; 7 matching bases give a weak D call of TRBD2. The DNA is as follows: TGTGCCAGCAGCTTAGAACGGGGGGCCTCCTACGAGCAGTACGTC. This translates into CASSLERGASYEQYV.